The rows below give T cell receptor beta chains drawn from one sample of a study of T cell changes during pregnancy in multiple sclerosis. TCRdb's copy holds only in-frame clones and misses some; the assay was immunoSEQ multiplex PCR. This sample yields some 110,000 clones, of which around 93% are seen a single time; approximately 1.5% belongs to the top ten. This material consisted of peripheral blood, taken after pregnancy. The source of these receptors is a female donor with multiple sclerosis, enrolled in a pregnancy study. Each CDR3 is given with its conserved first and last residue. D genes are given only for firm matches. Clone sizes are given selectively: once, few, many, or a class where the clone is expanded.

CDR3 DNA: TGTGCCAGCAGCGAGAGGGGGGACTACTCCTACGAGCAGTACTTC
CDR3 protein: CASSERGDYSYEQYF
CDR3 length: 15
clone size: -
D gene: -
V gene: TRBV9
J gene: TRBJ2-7

CDR3 DNA: TGTGCCAGCAGCTATAAAGGCGGGTACAATGAGCAGTTCTTC
CDR3 protein: CASSYKGGYNEQFF
CDR3 length: 14
clone size: once
D gene: -
V gene: TRBV7-3
J gene: TRBJ2-1

CDR3 DNA: TGTGCCAGCAGCCGGCTCGGGACAGCTAATGAAAAACTGTTTTTT
CDR3 protein: CASSRLGTANEKLFF
CDR3 length: 15
clone size: -
D gene: TRBD1
V gene: TRBV13
J gene: TRBJ1-4

CDR3 DNA: TGTGCCAGCAGTGGACTACCTTCTAACTATGGCTACACCTTC
CDR3 protein: CASSGLPSNYGYTF
CDR3 length: 14
clone size: -
D gene: -
V gene: TRBV25-1
J gene: TRBJ1-2

CDR3 DNA: TGCGCCAGCAGCCGACCACAGGGAAAAGCTTTCTTT
CDR3 protein: CASSRPQGKAFF
CDR3 length: 12
clone size: -
D gene: -
V gene: TRBV4-1
J gene: TRBJ1-1

CDR3 DNA: TGCGCCAGCAGTCTAATTGAGGGGGATGCCTACGAGCAGTACTTC
CDR3 protein: CASSLIEGDAYEQYF
CDR3 length: 15
clone size: -
D gene: -
V gene: TRBV5-1
J gene: TRBJ2-7

CDR3 DNA: TGTGCCAGCAGCGAAGGGGGGCGGAACTATGGCTACACCTTC
CDR3 protein: CASSEGGRNYGYTF
CDR3 length: 14
clone size: -
D gene: -
V gene: TRBV21-1
J gene: TRBJ1-2

CDR3 DNA: TGCGCCAGCAGCTTGAACAGGGCAGATACGCAGTATTTT
CDR3 protein: CASSLNRADTQYF
CDR3 length: 13
clone size: -
D gene: -
V gene: TRBV5-1
J gene: TRBJ2-3

CDR3 DNA: TGTGCCAGCAGCCGTTACGGAACAGCAACTAATGAAAAACTGTTTTTT
CDR3 protein: CASSRYGTATNEKLFF
CDR3 length: 16
clone size: -
D gene: -
V gene: TRBV5-4
J gene: TRBJ1-4

CDR3 DNA: TGCAGCGTCGGGACAGGAAGGAACACCGGGGAGCTGTTTTTT
CDR3 protein: CSVGTGRNTGELFF
CDR3 length: 14
clone size: -
D gene: TRBD1
V gene: TRBV29-1
J gene: TRBJ2-2

CDR3 DNA: TGTGCCAGTAGTATAGGACCAGGGAAGAGGACTGAAGCTTTCTTT
CDR3 protein: CASSIGPGKRTEAFF
CDR3 length: 15
clone size: -
D gene: -
V gene: TRBV19
J gene: TRBJ1-1

CDR3 DNA: TGTGCCTGGAGTGAAGAAAACAGGAGCTTTAACTATAGCTACACCTTC
CDR3 protein: CAWSEENRSFNYSYTF
CDR3 length: 16
clone size: -
D gene: -
V gene: TRBV30
J gene: TRBJ1-2

CDR3 DNA: TGTGCCAGCAGCCTCACGAGGGCCAACTCCTACAATGAGCAGTTCTTC
CDR3 protein: CASSLTRANSYNEQFF
CDR3 length: 16
clone size: -
D gene: -
V gene: TRBV7-6
J gene: TRBJ2-1

CDR3 DNA: TGTGCCAGCAGTTCTGACAGGGTGAACACTGAAGCTTTCTTT
CDR3 protein: CASSSDRVNTEAFF
CDR3 length: 14
clone size: -
D gene: TRBD1
V gene: TRBV6-5
J gene: TRBJ1-1

CDR3 DNA: TGTGCCAGCAGTCCCCGGGAGGTTTACAACACAGATACGCAGTATTTT
CDR3 protein: CASSPREVYNTDTQYF
CDR3 length: 16
clone size: -
D gene: TRBD2
V gene: TRBV6-6
J gene: TRBJ2-3

CDR3 DNA: TGTGCCAGCAGCTTGGCACTCCGGGTAGCGGGAGCTAATACGCAGTATTTT
CDR3 protein: CASSLALRVAGANTQYF
CDR3 length: 17
clone size: -
D gene: TRBD2
V gene: TRBV5-8
J gene: TRBJ2-3

CDR3 DNA: TGTGCCGCAAAGGAGGACTCTGGAAACACCATATATTTT
CDR3 protein: CAAKEDSGNTIYF
CDR3 length: 13
clone size: -
D gene: -
V gene: TRBV28
J gene: TRBJ1-3

CDR3 DNA: TGTGCCTGGAGTCCCGACAGGGGGCTGGGGGGCAATCAGCCCCAGCATTTT
CDR3 protein: CAWSPDRGLGGNQPQHF
CDR3 length: 17
clone size: -
D gene: TRBD1
V gene: TRBV30
J gene: TRBJ1-5

CDR3 DNA: TGTGCCAGCAGTGTAAGGCTAGCGGGGGTCCAGTACTTC
CDR3 protein: CASSVRLAGVQYF
CDR3 length: 13
clone size: -
D gene: TRBD2
V gene: TRBV6-1
J gene: TRBJ2-5

CDR3 DNA: TGTGCCAGCAGCTCCCAGGGAGGGAGGAGCGGCTACACCTTC
CDR3 protein: CASSSQGGRSGYTF
CDR3 length: 14
clone size: -
D gene: -
V gene: TRBV7-9
J gene: TRBJ1-2

CDR3 DNA: TGTGCCAGTGCCATCGGGACAGCCAACAATGAGCAGTTCTTC
CDR3 protein: CASAIGTANNEQFF
CDR3 length: 14
clone size: -
D gene: TRBD1
V gene: TRBV7-8
J gene: TRBJ2-1

CDR3 DNA: TGTGCCTGGAGCTTGTCTGGGGCCAACGTCCTGACTTTC
CDR3 protein: CAWSLSGANVLTF
CDR3 length: 13
clone size: -
D gene: -
V gene: TRBV30
J gene: TRBJ2-6

CDR3 DNA: TGTGCCAGCAGTTTACAGGGCAATCAGCCCCAGCATTTT
CDR3 protein: CASSLQGNQPQHF
CDR3 length: 13
clone size: -
D gene: -
V gene: TRBV2
J gene: TRBJ1-5

CDR3 DNA: TGTGCCTGGAGCAACAGGGGGCGCGAAAAACTGTTTTTT
CDR3 protein: CAWSNRGREKLFF
CDR3 length: 13
clone size: -
D gene: TRBD1
V gene: TRBV30
J gene: TRBJ1-4

CDR3 DNA: TGTGCCAGCAGTTTGGGACAGGGGGGCTACGAGCAGTACTTC
CDR3 protein: CASSLGQGGYEQYF
CDR3 length: 14
clone size: -
D gene: TRBD1
V gene: TRBV28
J gene: TRBJ2-7

CDR3 DNA: TGTGCCAGCAGTTTCACGGGGGGCTACGAGCAGTACTTC
CDR3 protein: CASSFTGGYEQYF
CDR3 length: 13
clone size: -
D gene: TRBD2
V gene: TRBV27
J gene: TRBJ2-7

CDR3 DNA: TGCGCCAGCAGCTTTTTAGGCACAGGCTCCTACAATGAGCAGTTCTTC
CDR3 protein: CASSFLGTGSYNEQFF
CDR3 length: 16
clone size: once
D gene: -
V gene: TRBV5-1
J gene: TRBJ2-1

CDR3 DNA: TGTGCCAGCAGCCCCCACCAGCGGGGCCGAGACACAGATACGCAGTATTTT
CDR3 protein: CASSPHQRGRDTDTQYF
CDR3 length: 17
clone size: -
D gene: TRBD2
V gene: TRBV27
J gene: TRBJ2-3

CDR3 DNA: TGTGCCAGCAGCGCCCCGGGACAGTCCCAAGAGACCCAGTACTTC
CDR3 protein: CASSAPGQSQETQYF
CDR3 length: 15
clone size: -
D gene: TRBD1
V gene: TRBV7-9
J gene: TRBJ2-5

CDR3 DNA: TGTGCCAGCGGGCTTAATGAAAAACTGTTTTTT
CDR3 protein: CASGLNEKLFF
CDR3 length: 11
clone size: -
D gene: -
V gene: TRBV27
J gene: TRBJ1-4

CDR3 DNA: TGTGCCAGCAGCTCCTATCCGAACACTGAAGCTTTCTTT
CDR3 protein: CASSSYPNTEAFF
CDR3 length: 13
clone size: -
D gene: -
V gene: TRBV7-9
J gene: TRBJ1-1

CDR3 DNA: TGTGCCAGCAGCCCGTTTAGACTAGCGGGGATCACAGATACGCAGTATTTT
CDR3 protein: CASSPFRLAGITDTQYF
CDR3 length: 17
clone size: -
D gene: TRBD2
V gene: TRBV14
J gene: TRBJ2-3

CDR3 DNA: TGCGCCAGCAATCCCTATGTAGAGGCCCTTGAGCAGTTCTTC
CDR3 protein: CASNPYVEALEQFF
CDR3 length: 14
clone size: -
D gene: -
V gene: TRBV5-1
J gene: TRBJ2-1

CDR3 DNA: TGTGCCACGTCACACCCCAGGGGCACTGAAGCTTTCTTT
CDR3 protein: CATSHPRGTEAFF
CDR3 length: 13
clone size: -
D gene: -
V gene: TRBV6-5
J gene: TRBJ1-1

CDR3 DNA: TGTGCCAGCAGCCGAATCGGGGGGCCGACCCAAGCTTTCTTT
CDR3 protein: CASSRIGGPTQAFF
CDR3 length: 14
clone size: once
D gene: -
V gene: TRBV4-2
J gene: TRBJ1-1

CDR3 DNA: TGTGCCAGCAGCTTAGCCGCAGCGGATACGCAGTATTTT
CDR3 protein: CASSLAAADTQYF
CDR3 length: 13
clone size: -
D gene: -
V gene: TRBV11-3
J gene: TRBJ2-3

CDR3 DNA: TGTGCCAGCAGCCGCGACAGGGACAGGGGGCTGGGTACTGAAGCTTTCTTT
CDR3 protein: CASSRDRDRGLGTEAFF
CDR3 length: 17
clone size: -
D gene: TRBD1
V gene: TRBV5-4
J gene: TRBJ1-1

CDR3 DNA: TGTGCCAGCAAGGGCGGGAGGGCCCAGAATGAGCAGTTCTTC
CDR3 protein: CASKGGRAQNEQFF
CDR3 length: 14
clone size: -
D gene: TRBD2
V gene: TRBV2
J gene: TRBJ2-1

CDR3 DNA: TGTGCCAGCTCACCTGGGGGGGATACTGAAGCTTTCTTT
CDR3 protein: CASSPGGDTEAFF
CDR3 length: 13
clone size: -
D gene: -
V gene: TRBV18
J gene: TRBJ1-1

CDR3 DNA: TGTGCCAGCAGTCGCCGGGCAGGGGTGGGAAGCGAGCAGTACTTC
CDR3 protein: CASSRRAGVGSEQYF
CDR3 length: 15
clone size: -
D gene: -
V gene: TRBV2
J gene: TRBJ2-7

CDR3 DNA: TGTGCCAGTAGTATGTGGGCAGGGAGGGCGACTGAAGCTTTCTTT
CDR3 protein: CASSMWAGRATEAFF
CDR3 length: 15
clone size: -
D gene: -
V gene: TRBV19
J gene: TRBJ1-1

CDR3 DNA: TGTGCCAGCAGCGTAGACTCAGCCAAAAACATTCAGTACTTC
CDR3 protein: CASSVDSAKNIQYF
CDR3 length: 14
clone size: -
D gene: -
V gene: TRBV9
J gene: TRBJ2-4

CDR3 DNA: TGTGCCAGCAGTGACTCTGCGGGGGGCAGCACAGATACGCAGTATTTT
CDR3 protein: CASSDSAGGSTDTQYF
CDR3 length: 16
clone size: -
D gene: TRBD2
V gene: TRBV6-4
J gene: TRBJ2-3

CDR3 DNA: TGTGCCAGCAGCCGACGACTAGCGGGATACAACGAGCAGTACTTC
CDR3 protein: CASSRRLAGYNEQYF
CDR3 length: 15
clone size: -
D gene: TRBD2
V gene: TRBV11-2
J gene: TRBJ2-7

CDR3 DNA: TGTGCCAGCAGTTACTGGACTACGAACACCGGGGAGCTGTTTTTT
CDR3 protein: CASSYWTTNTGELFF
CDR3 length: 15
clone size: -
D gene: -
V gene: TRBV6-5
J gene: TRBJ2-2

CDR3 DNA: TGCGCCAGCAGCCACGCGGGACCCCTGGGAGCTTTCTTT
CDR3 protein: CASSHAGPLGAFF
CDR3 length: 13
clone size: -
D gene: -
V gene: TRBV4-1
J gene: TRBJ1-1

CDR3 DNA: TGTGCCAGTACCACCCGCCAGGGGGTCACTGAAGCTTTCTTT
CDR3 protein: CASTTRQGVTEAFF
CDR3 length: 14
clone size: once
D gene: TRBD1
V gene: TRBV19
J gene: TRBJ1-1

CDR3 DNA: TGTGCCAGCAGTTTATCCGGCCACGCGACAGTTAGCTCCTACGAGCAGTACTTC
CDR3 protein: CASSLSGHATVSSYEQYF
CDR3 length: 18
clone size: -
D gene: -
V gene: TRBV27
J gene: TRBJ2-7

CDR3 DNA: TGTGCCAGCAGCCACGGGCGGGCAGATACGCAGTATTTT
CDR3 protein: CASSHGRADTQYF
CDR3 length: 13
clone size: -
D gene: -
V gene: TRBV28
J gene: TRBJ2-3

CDR3 DNA: TGTGCCAGCAGCTTAAATACAGGGTTCTACGAGCAGTACTTC
CDR3 protein: CASSLNTGFYEQYF
CDR3 length: 14
clone size: once
D gene: -
V gene: TRBV7-9
J gene: TRBJ2-7

CDR3 DNA: TGTGCCAGCAGCCACGGGACAGGGGGCTGGGACGAGCAGTACTTC
CDR3 protein: CASSHGTGGWDEQYF
CDR3 length: 15
clone size: -
D gene: TRBD1
V gene: TRBV14
J gene: TRBJ2-7

CDR3 DNA: TGTGCCAGCAGCCCTGGACTAGCGGTTCTCTACAATGAGCAGTTCTTC
CDR3 protein: CASSPGLAVLYNEQFF
CDR3 length: 16
clone size: once
D gene: TRBD2
V gene: TRBV7-9
J gene: TRBJ2-1

CDR3 DNA: TGTGCCTGTAACAGGGCTGCTGGGGCCAACGTCCTGACTTTC
CDR3 protein: CACNRAAGANVLTF
CDR3 length: 14
clone size: -
D gene: -
V gene: TRBV30
J gene: TRBJ2-6

CDR3 DNA: TGCGCCAGCAGCTTTAGGGGGGGACTAGCGGGCAACTACAATGAGCAGTTCTTC
CDR3 protein: CASSFRGGLAGNYNEQFF
CDR3 length: 18
clone size: -
D gene: TRBD2
V gene: TRBV5-1
J gene: TRBJ2-1